This TCR beta chain came from a study of CXCR3-negative and CXCR3-positive naive CD8 T cells. The libraries of TRB cDNA were constructed through 5' RACE using UMI labels. After re-calling the 5' RACE reads, TCRdb lists one entry per CDR3 protein, DNA absent. The repertoire table contains some 130,000 distinct CDR3 sequences. The specimen sequenced was naive CXCR3- CD8+ T cells from blood. Regarding subset: CD45RO-CCR7+CD27+CD95- naive CD8+ T cells lacking CXCR3 (TNR3-). The clonotype originates from a human donor in good health. Some clones in this sample may be carry-over from other donors' samples.

This CDR3 is CSVQDRGSSYTQYF. V gene TRBV29-1 combines with J gene TRBJ2-3; TCRdb returns TRBD1, unconfirmable since there is no DNA. Germline CDR1 is SQVTM and CDR2 is ANQGSEA. The CDR3 has 14 amino acids.